Each of the 6 T cell receptor gamma chains below was sequenced from the same sample in a study of Vδ1+ human thymocytes. Notes on the study in general: Thymic TRG and TRD repertoires appeared highly polyclonal, with Gaussian CDR3 length distributions.

Their antigen targets remain unknown. RNA was extracted from the cells and then reverse transcribed. The CDR3 regions were amplified by multiplex PCR from V-gene primers to a constant-region primer. TCRdb re-analyzed the multiplex PCR reads via CATT. The sample has approximately 40,000 gamma-chain clones; around 20% are singletons. The sample was Vdelta1+ gamma-delta thymocytes from the thymus. Subset of the sample: FACS-sorted CD3+ TCRalphabeta- TCRVdelta1+ TCRVdelta2- thymocytes. All receptors derive from a girl under three years old who had congenital heart surgery.

The chain carries TRGV9 and TRGJ1 or TRGJ2. Per germline, CDR1 GITISATS and CDR2 ISYDGTV (reference sequence). V was pared by 1 base and J by 3 bases, with 6 bases of the junction left unmatched. The CDR3 runs 14 residues. The CDR3 bases are TGTGCCTTGTGGGAGGTCAAATCTTATTATAAGAAACTCTTT. It is translated as CALWEVKSYYKKLF.

This clone was detected a few times. Within the sample, other DNA sequences also encode this same CDR3. The chain is built from TRGV2 and TRGJ1 or TRGJ2. The CDR3 is 14 amino acids. Germline-derived CDR1 and CDR2 are EGSNGY and YDSYNSKV. The trim removed 4 bases at V and 2 bases at J, leaving 8 bases unmatched. The CDR3 region has the DNA TGTGCCACCTGGGATGGTCACGATTATTATAAGAAACTCTTT. Amino acid sequence: CATWDGHDYYKKLF.

V gene TRGV3 combines with J gene TRGJ1 or TRGJ2. CDR1 and CDR2 (germline): VTNTFY, YDVSTARD (reference sequence). The trim removed 5 bases at V and 7 bases at J, leaving 26 bases unmatched. The CDR3 sequence is 18 residues long. Here the CDR3 reads CATWAIPRLPQACYKKLF. The DNA for the CDR3 is TGTGCCACCTGGGCCATACCACGATTACCACAGGCGTGCTATAAGAAACTCTTT.

The chain recombines TRGV8 with TRGJ1 or TRGJ2. The CDR3 is 14 residues long. The V gene end was trimmed by 3 bases and the J gene end by 6 bases; junction bases not matched to a gene: 11. Germline assignment: CDR1 VENAVY and CDR2 YDSYNSRV. CDR3 coding DNA: TGTGCCACCTGGGATCCGTGTTCCGGTTATAAGAAACTCTTT. It translates to CATWDPCSGYKKLF.

The chain is built from TRGV3 and TRGJ1 or TRGJ2. Germline V lookup: CDR1 VTNTFY, CDR2 YDVSTARD (reference sequence). Trimming removed 3 bases from V and 11 bases from J; junction bases left unmatched: 7. The CDR3 is 11 amino acids. DNA for the CDR3: TGTGCCACCTGGGACGATTTTGAGAAACTCTTT. Residues: CATWDDFEKLF.

The chain joins TRGV4 to TRGJP1. The CDR3 runs 15 residues. With 0 bases clipped from V and 9 bases from J, the junction kept 10 bases outside the gene matches. CDR1 is EGSTGY, CDR2 YDSYTSSV, per germline. The CDR3 nucleotides are TGTGCCACCTGGGATGGGCTTCCCCCACGTTGGTTCAAGATATTT. It specifies CATWDGLPPRWFKIF.